Below are 6 T cell receptor beta chains sequenced from a single sample in a study of blood T cell repertoires in COVID-19. Repertoires were generated with immunoSEQ multiplex PCR, while TCRdb's copy carries only in-frame clones and drops some. The sample consists of about 140,000 clones, 81% of them appearing once. What was sequenced was peripheral blood. These TCRs come from a human donor in a cohort sampled during active COVID-19.

The rearrangement uses TRBV6-2 or TRBV6-3 and TRBJ2-7, with TRBD1 matching 7 bases. V gave up 0 bases and J gave up 5 bases; unmatched junction bases: 7. Germline V gene data show CDR1 as MNHEY and CDR2 as SVGEGT. The CDR3 is made up of 15 amino acids. CDR3 bases: TGTGCCAGCAGTTACTCGGTCAGGGGGTCCCACGAGCAGTACTTC. Protein sequence: CASSYSVRGSHEQYF.

The rearrangement joins TRBV6-2 or TRBV6-3 to TRBJ2-3; 8 nucleotides match TRBD2. J lost 7 bases, V lost 2 bases, and 8 bases had no gene match. The CDR3 sequence is 15 residues long. Germline CDR1 and CDR2: MNHEY and SVGEGT. The chain's CDR3 is CASSYVLAELNTQYF. CDR3 bases: TGTGCCAGCAGTTACGTACTAGCGGAGCTTAATACGCAGTATTTT.

The V call is TRBV11-2, the J call TRBJ2-5, with 7 bases identical to TRBD2. V dropped 1 base and J dropped 7; count of bases not matched to a gene: 12. The CDR3 length is 16 residues. CDR1 and CDR2 from the germline V gene are SGHAT and FQNNGV. The CDR3 loop reads CASSLGLARAAGTQYF. CDR3 in DNA: TGTGCCAGCAGCTTAGGACTAGCTAGGGCCGCGGGGACCCAGTACTTC.

The chain uses TRBV7-7 and TRBJ2-5, with a possible D match to TRBD1 (5 bases). Germline V gene data show CDR1 as SSHAT and CDR2 as FNYEAQ (reference sequence). The CDR3 contains 14 residues. V lost 5 bases and J 5 bases, leaving 15 bases between the germline ends. This CDR3 reads CASSQGVHGETQYF. CDR3 DNA: TGTGCCAGCAGCCAAGGGGTGCATGGGGAGACCCAGTACTTC.

J is TRBJ1-2 and V is TRBV5-5, with 7 bases fitting TRBD1. Germline V gene data show CDR1 as SGHKS and CDR2 as YYEKEE (reference sequence). The CDR3 has 12 residues. V lost 4 bases and J lost 10; bases outside the gene matches: 7. This chain's CDR3 is CASSRLGQLYTF. In nucleotides, the CDR3 is TGTGCCAGCAGCCGTCTGGGACAGCTCTACACCTTC.

The chain recombines TRBV19 with TRBJ2-7; D not certain. Trimming left V 5 bases short and J 8 bases short, with 16 bases between. Germline V gives CDR1 LNHDA, CDR2 SQIVND (reference sequence). This CDR3 comprises 13 residues. The CDR3 loop is CASSPTPRTQQYF. The CDR3 DNA sequence: TGTGCCAGTAGTCCGACACCACGAACCCAGCAGTACTTC.